The T cell receptor beta chain described here comes from a study of shared clonotypes between healthy human individuals. TCRdb's table, derived via immunoSEQ multiplex PCR, lists solely in-frame clones and lacks some. The data show about 2.4 million clones, more than 85% seen once. Germline CDR1 reads MNHNS; CDR2 reads SASEGT. This CDR3 contains 23 residues. The ends lost 1 base at V and 0 bases at J; junction bases unmatched: 23. Every contributor of samples was a Caucasian grown-up residing in Nashville, Tennessee. The gene calls are TRBV6-1 and TRBJ1-5; TRBD1 matches 8 bases. This receptor was identified in a young man in good health. Some clones in this sample may be carry-over from other donors' samples. Sequencing input: naive CD4+ T cells from PBMCs. Subset in this sample: CD45RA+ positively selected. Here the CDR3 reads CASSEEDLGSTGDFLYSNQPQHF. CDR3 sequence (DNA): TGTGCCAGCAGTGAAGAAGATCTTGGTTCGACAGGGGACTTCTTATATAGCAATCAGCCCCAGCATTTT.